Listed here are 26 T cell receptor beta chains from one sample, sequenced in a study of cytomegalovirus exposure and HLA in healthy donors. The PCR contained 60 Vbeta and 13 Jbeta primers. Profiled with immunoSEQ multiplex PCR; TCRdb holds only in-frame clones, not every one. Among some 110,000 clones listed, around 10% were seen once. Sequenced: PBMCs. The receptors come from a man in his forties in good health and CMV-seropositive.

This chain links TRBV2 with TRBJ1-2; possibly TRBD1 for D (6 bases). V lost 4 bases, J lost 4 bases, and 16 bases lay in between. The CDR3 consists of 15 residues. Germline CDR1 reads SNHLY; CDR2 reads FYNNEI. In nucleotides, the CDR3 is TGTGCCAGCAGTGTAGGGGGGGACTCCACCTATGGCTACACCTTC. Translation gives CASSVGGDSTYGYTF.

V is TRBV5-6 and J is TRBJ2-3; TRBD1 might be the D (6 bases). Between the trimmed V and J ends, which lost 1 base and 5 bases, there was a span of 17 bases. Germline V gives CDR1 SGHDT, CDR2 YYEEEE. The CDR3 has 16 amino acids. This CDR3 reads CASSLLGQNPEDTQYF. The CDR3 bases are TGTGCCAGCAGCTTGCTTGGACAGAACCCAGAAGATACGCAGTATTTT. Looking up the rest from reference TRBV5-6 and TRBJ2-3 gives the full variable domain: DAGVTQSPTHLIKTRGQQVTLRCSPKSGHDTVSWYQQALGQGPQFIFQYYEEEERQRGNFPDRFSGHQFPNYSSELNVNALLLGDSALYLCASSLLGQNPEDTQYFGPGTRLTVL.

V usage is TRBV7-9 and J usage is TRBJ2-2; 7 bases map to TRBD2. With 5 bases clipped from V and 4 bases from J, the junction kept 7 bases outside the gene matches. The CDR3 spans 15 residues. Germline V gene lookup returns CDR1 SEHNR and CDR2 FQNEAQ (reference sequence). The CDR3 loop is CASSLRDYGTGELFF. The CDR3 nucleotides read TGTGCCAGCAGCCTCCGGGACTACGGCACCGGGGAGCTGTTTTTT.

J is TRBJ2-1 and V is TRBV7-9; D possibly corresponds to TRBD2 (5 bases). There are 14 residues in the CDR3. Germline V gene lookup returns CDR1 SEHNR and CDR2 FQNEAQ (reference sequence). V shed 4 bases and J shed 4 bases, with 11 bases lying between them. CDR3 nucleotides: TGTGCCAGCAGCTCTGGTGAGGGATACAATGAGCAGTTCTTC. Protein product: CASSSGEGYNEQFF.

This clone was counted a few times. The CDR3 region is CASSPKTDSWPQHF. In DNA, the CDR3 is TGTGCCAGCAGCCCTAAGACAGACTCTTGGCCCCAGCATTTT. V gene TRBV7-2 combines with J gene TRBJ1-5, with a weak D call TRBD1 (5 bases). V dropped 5 bases and J dropped 9 bases, with 17 bases sitting between them. Germline assignment: CDR1 SGHTA and CDR2 FQGNSA. The CDR3 totals 14 residues.

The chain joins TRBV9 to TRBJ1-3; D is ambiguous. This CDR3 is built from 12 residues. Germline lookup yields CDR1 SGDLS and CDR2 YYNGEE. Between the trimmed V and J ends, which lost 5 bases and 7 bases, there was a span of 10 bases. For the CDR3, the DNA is TGTGCCAGCAGTGACTCGAGGAACACCATATATTTT. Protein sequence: CASSDSRNTIYF.

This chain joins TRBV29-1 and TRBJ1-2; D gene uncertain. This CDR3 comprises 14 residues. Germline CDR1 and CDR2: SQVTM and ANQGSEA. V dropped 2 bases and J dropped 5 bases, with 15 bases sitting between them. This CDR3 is CSVEHHGLFYGYTF. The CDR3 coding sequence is TGCAGCGTTGAACACCACGGACTTTTTTATGGCTACACCTTC.

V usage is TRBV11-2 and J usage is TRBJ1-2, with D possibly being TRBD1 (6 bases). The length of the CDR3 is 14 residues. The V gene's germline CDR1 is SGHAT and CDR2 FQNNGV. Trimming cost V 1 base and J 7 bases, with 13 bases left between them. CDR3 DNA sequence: TGTGCCAGCAGCTTAGTATCGGGGGGGCCTGGCTACACCTTC. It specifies CASSLVSGGPGYTF.

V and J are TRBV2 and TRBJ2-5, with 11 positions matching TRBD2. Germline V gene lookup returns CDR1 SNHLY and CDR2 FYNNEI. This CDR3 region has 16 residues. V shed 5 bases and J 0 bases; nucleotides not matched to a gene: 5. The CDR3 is CASSWTSGRYQETQYF. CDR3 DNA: TGTGCCAGCAGTTGGACTAGCGGGCGGTACCAAGAGACCCAGTACTTC.

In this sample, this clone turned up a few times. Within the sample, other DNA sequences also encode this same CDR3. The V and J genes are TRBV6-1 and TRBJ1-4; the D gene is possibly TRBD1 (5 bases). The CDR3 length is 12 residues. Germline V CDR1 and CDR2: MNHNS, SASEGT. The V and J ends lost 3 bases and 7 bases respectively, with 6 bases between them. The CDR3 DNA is TGTGCCAGCAGTGAGGGGGGTGAAAAACTGTTTTTT. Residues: CASSEGGEKLFF.

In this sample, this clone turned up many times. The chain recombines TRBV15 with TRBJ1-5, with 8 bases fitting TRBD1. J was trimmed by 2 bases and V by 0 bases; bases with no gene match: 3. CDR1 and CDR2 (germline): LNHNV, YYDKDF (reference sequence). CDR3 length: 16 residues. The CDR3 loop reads CATSRETGGGNQPQHF. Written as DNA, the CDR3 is TGTGCCACCAGCAGAGAAACAGGGGGAGGCAATCAGCCCCAGCATTTT. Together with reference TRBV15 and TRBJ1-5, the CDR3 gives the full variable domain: DAMVIQNPRYQVTQFGKPVTLSCSQTLNHNVMYWYQQKSSQAPKLLFHYYDKDFNNEADTPDNFQSRRPNTSFCFLDIRSPGLGDTAMYLCATSRETGGGNQPQHFGDGTRLSIL.

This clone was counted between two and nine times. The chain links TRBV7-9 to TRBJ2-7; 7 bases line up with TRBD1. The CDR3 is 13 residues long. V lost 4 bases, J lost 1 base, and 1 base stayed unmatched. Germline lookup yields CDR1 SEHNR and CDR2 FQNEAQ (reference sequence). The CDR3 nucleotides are TGTGCCAGCAGCTCCAGGGGGTCCTACGAGCAGTACTTC. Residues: CASSSRGSYEQYF. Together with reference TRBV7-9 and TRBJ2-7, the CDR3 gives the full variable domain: DTGVSQNPRHKITKRGQNVTFRCDPISEHNRLYWYRQTLGQGPEFLTYFQNEAQLEKSRLLSDRFSAERPKGSFSTLEIQRTEQGDSAMYLCASSSRGSYEQYFGPGTRLTVT.

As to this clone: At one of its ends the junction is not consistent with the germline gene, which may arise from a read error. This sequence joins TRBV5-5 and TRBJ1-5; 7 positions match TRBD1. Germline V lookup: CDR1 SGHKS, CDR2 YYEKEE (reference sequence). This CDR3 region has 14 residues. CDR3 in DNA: TGTGCCAGCAGCTCACAGGGGAGCAGTCAGCCCCAGCATTTT. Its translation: CASSSQGSSQPQHF. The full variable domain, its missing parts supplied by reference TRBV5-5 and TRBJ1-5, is DAGVTQSPTHLIKTRGQQVTLRCSPISGHKSVSWYQQVLGQGPQFIFQYYEKEERGRGNFPDRFSARQFPNYSSELNVNALLLGDSALYLCASSSQGSSQPQHFGDGTRLSIL.

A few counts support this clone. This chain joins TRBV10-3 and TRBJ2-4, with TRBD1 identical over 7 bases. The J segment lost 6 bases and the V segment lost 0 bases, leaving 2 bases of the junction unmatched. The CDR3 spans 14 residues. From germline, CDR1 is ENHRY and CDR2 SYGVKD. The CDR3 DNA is TGTGCCATCAGTGAGTCAAGGGACAGAAACATTCAGTACTTC. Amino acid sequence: CAISESRDRNIQYF.

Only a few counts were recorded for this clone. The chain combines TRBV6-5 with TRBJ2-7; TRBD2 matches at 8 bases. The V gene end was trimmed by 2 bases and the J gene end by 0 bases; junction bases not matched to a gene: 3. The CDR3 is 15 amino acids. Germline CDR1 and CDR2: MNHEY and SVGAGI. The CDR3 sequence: CASSYRAGGSYEQYF. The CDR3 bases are TGTGCCAGCAGTTACCGTGCGGGGGGCTCCTACGAGCAGTACTTC.

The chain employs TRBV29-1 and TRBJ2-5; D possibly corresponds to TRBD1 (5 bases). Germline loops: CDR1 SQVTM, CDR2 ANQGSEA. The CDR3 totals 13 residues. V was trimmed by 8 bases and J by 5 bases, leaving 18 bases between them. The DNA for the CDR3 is TGCAGCACCCCCTCCCAGGGATCGGAGACCCAGTACTTC. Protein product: CSTPSQGSETQYF.

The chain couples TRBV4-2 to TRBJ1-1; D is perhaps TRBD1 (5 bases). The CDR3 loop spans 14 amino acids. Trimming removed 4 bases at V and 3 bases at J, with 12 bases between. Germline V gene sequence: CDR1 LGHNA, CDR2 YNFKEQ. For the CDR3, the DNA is TGTGCCAGCAGCCGACAACAGGAATACACTGAAGCTTTCTTT. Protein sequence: CASSRQQEYTEAFF.

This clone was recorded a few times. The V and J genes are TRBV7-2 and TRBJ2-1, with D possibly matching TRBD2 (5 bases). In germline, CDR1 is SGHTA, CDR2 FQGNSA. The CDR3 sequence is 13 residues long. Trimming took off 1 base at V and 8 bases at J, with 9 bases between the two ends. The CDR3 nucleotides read TGTGCCAGCAGCTTAGAAGCTAGCCATGAGCAGTTCTTC. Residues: CASSLEASHEQFF.

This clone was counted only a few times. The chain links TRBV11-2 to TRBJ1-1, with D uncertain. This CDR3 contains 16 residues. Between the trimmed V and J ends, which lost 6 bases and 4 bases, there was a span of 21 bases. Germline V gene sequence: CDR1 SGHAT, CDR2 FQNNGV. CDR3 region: CASRYGWARGSTEAFF. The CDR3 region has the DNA TGTGCCAGCAGGTATGGATGGGCGAGAGGGAGCACTGAAGCTTTCTTT.

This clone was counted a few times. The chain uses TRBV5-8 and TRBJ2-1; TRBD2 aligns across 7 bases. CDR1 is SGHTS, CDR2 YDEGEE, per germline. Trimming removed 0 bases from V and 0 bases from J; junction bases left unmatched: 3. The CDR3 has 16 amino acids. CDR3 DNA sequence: TGTGCCAGCAGCTTGGCTGGCGGGAGCTCCTACAATGAGCAGTTCTTC. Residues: CASSLAGGSSYNEQFF.

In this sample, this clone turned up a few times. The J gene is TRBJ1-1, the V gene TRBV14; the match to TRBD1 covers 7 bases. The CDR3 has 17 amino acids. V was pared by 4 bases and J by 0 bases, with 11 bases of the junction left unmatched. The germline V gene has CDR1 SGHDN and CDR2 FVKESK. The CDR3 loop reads CASSPRGSPVMNTEAFF. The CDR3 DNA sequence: TGTGCCAGCAGCCCCAGGGGGTCTCCCGTGATGAACACTGAAGCTTTCTTT.

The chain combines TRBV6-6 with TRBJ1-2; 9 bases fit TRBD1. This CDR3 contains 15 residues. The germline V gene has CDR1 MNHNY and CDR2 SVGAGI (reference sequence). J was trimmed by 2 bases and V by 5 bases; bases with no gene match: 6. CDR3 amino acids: CASSRRQGENYGYTF. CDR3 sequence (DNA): TGTGCCAGCAGTCGACGACAGGGGGAAAACTATGGCTACACCTTC.

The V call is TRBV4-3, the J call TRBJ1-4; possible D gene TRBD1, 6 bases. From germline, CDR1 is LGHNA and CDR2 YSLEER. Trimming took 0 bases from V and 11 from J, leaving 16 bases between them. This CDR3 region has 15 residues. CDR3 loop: CASSQEVGRGKKLFF. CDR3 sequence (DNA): TGCGCCAGCAGCCAAGAAGTGGGCAGGGGAAAGAAACTGTTTTTT.

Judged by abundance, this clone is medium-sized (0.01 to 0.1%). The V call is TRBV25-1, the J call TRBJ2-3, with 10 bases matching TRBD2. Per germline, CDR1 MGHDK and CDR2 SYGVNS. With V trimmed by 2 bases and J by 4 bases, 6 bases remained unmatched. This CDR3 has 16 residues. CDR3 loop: CASSELSGRNADTQYF. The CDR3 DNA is TGTGCCAGCAGTGAACTTAGCGGGAGGAACGCAGATACGCAGTATTTT.

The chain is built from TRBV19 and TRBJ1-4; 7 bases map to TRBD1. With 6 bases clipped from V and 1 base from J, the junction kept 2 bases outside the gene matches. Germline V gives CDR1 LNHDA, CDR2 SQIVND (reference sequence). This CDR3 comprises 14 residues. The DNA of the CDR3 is TGTGCCAGTAGCAACAGGGGAACTAATGAAAAACTGTTTTTT. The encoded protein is CASSNRGTNEKLFF.

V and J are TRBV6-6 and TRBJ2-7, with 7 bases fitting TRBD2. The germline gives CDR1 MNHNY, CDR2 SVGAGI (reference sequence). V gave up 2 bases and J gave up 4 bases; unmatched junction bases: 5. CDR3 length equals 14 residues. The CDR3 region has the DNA TGTGCCAGCAGTTACGAGCGGGACGTGTACGAGCAGTACTTC. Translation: CASSYERDVYEQYF.